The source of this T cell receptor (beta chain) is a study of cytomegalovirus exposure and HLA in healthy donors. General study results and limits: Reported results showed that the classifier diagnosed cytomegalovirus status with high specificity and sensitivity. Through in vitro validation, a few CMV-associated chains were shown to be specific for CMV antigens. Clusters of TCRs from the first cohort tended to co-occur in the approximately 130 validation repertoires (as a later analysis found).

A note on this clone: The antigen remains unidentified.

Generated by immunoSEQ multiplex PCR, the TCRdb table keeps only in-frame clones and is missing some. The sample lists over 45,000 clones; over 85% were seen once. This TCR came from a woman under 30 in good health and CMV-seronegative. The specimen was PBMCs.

The CDR3 sequence: CASSFASGGEQFF. In DNA, the CDR3 is TGTGCCAGCAGCTTCGCTTCGGGCGGGGAGCAGTTCTTC. This chain joins TRBV5-4 and TRBJ2-1, with a possible D match to TRBD2 (5 bases). This CDR3 comprises 13 residues. Trimming took 2 bases from V and 10 from J, leaving 13 bases between them. From germline, CDR1 is SGHNT and CDR2 YYREEE (reference sequence).